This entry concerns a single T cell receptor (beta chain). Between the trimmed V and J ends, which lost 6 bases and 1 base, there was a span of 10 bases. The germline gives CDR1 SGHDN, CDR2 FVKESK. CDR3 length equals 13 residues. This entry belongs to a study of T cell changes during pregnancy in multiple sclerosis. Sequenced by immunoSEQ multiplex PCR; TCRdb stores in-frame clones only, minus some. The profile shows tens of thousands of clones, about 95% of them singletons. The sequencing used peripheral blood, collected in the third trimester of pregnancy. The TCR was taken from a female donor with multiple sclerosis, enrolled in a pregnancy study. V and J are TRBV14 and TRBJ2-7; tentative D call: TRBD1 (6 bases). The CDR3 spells CASRLTGSYEQYF. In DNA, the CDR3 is TGTGCCAGCAGGTTAACAGGGTCCTACGAGCAGTACTTC.